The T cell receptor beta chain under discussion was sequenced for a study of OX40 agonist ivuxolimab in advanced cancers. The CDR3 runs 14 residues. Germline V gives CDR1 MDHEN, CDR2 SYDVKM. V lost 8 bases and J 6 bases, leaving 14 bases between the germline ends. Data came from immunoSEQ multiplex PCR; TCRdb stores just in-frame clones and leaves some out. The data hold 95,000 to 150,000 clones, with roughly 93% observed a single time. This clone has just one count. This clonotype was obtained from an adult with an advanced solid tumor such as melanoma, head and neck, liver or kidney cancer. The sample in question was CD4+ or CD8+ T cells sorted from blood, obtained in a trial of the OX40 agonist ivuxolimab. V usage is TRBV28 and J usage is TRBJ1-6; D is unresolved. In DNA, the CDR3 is TGTGCCAGCGTATCAGCGGGGTTTAATTCACCCCTCCACTTT. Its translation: CASVSAGFNSPLHF.